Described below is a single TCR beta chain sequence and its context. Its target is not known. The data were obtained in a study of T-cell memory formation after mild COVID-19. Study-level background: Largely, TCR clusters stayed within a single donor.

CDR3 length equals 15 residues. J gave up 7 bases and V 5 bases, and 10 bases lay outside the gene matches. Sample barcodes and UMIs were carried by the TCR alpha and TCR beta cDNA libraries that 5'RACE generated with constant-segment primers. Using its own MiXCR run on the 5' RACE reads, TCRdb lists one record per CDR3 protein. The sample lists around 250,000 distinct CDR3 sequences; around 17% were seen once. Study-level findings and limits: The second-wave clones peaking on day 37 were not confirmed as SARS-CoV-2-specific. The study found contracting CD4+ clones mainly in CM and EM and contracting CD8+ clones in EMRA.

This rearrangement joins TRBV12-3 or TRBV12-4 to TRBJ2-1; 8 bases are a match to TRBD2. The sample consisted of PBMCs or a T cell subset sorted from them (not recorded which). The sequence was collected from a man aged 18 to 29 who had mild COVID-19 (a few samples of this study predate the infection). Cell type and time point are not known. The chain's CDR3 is CASSTGLGGLNEQFF. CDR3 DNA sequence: TGTGCCAGCAGTACGGGACTAGGGGGATTAAATGAGCAGTTCTTC.